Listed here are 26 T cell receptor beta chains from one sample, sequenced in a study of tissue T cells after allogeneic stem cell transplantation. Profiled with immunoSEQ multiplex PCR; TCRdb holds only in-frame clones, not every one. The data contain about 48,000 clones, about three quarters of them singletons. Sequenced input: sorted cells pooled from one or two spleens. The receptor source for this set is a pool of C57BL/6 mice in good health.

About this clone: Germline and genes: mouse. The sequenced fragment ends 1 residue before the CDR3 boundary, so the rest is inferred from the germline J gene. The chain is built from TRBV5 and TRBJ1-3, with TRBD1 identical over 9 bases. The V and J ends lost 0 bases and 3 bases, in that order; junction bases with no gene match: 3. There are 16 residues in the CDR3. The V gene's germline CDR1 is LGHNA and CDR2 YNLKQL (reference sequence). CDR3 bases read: TGTGCCAGCAGCCAAGATAACAGGGGGCTTGGAAATACGCTCTAT. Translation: CASSQDNRGLGNTLY. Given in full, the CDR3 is CASSQDNRGLGNTLYF.

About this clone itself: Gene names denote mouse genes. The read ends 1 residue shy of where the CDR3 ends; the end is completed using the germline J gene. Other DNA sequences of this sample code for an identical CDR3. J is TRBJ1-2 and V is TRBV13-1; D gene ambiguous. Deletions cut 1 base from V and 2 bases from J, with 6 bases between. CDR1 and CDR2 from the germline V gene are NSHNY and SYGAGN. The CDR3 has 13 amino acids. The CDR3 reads CASSDTGNSDYTF. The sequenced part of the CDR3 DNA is TGTGCCAGCAGTGATACGGGGAACTCCGACTACACC.

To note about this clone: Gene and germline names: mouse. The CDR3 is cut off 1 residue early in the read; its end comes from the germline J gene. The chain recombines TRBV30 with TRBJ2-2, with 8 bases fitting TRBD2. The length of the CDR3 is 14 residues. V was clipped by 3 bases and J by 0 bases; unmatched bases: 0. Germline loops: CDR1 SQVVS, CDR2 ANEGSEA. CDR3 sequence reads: CSSSGGANTGQLYF. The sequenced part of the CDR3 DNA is TGTAGTTCTAGTGGGGGGGCAAACACCGGGCAGCTCTAC.

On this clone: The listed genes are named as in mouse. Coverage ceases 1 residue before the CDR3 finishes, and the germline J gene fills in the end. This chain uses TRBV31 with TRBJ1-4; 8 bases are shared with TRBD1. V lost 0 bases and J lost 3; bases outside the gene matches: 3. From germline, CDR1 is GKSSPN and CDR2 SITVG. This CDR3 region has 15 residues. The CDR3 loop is CAWSLPGGTNERLFF. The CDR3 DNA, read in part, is TGTGCCTGGAGTCTACCAGGGGGCACCAACGAAAGATTATTT.

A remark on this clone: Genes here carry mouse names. This chain's CDR3 is CASSLDRAQDTQYF. The covered CDR3 bases are TGTGCCAGCAGTCTCGACAGGGCCCAAGACACCCAGTAC. J is TRBJ2-5 and V is TRBV19; 7 bases are shared with TRBD1. From the germline J gene comes the end of the CDR3, since the read stops 1 residue before it. The CDR3 is 14 residues long. Germline lookup yields CDR1 FNHDT and CDR2 SITEND (reference sequence). V was pared by 4 bases and J by 2 bases, with 4 bases of the junction left unmatched.

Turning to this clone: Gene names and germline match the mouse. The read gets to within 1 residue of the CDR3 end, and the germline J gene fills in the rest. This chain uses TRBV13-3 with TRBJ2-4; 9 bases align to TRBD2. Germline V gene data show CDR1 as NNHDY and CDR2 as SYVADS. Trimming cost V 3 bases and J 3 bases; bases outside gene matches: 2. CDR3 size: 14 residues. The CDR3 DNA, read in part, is TGTGCCAGCAGTGGACTGGGGGCCCAAAACACCTTGTAC. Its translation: CASSGLGAQNTLY. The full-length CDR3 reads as CASSGLGAQNTLYF. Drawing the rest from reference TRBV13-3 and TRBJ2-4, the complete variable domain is EAAVTQSPRSKVAVTGGKVTLSCHQTNNHDYMYWYRQDTGHGLRLIHYSYVADSTEKGDIPDGYKASRPSQENFSLILELASLSQTAVYFCASSGLGAQNTLYFGAGTRLSVL.

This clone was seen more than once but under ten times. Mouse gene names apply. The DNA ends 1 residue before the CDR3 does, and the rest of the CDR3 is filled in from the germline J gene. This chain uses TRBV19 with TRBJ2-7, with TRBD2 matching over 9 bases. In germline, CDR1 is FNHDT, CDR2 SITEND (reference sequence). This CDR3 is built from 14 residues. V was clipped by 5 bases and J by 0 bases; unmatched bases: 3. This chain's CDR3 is CASRRLGVSYEQYF. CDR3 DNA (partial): TGTGCCAGCAGGCGACTGGGGGTCTCCTATGAACAGTAC.

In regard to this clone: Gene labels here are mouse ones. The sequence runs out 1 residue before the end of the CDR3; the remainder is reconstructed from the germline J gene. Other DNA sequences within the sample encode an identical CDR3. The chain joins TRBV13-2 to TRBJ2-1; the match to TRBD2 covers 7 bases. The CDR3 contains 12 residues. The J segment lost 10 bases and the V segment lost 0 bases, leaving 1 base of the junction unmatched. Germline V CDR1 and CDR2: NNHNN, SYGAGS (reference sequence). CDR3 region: CASGDAGGEQFF. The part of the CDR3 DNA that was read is TGTGCCAGCGGTGATGCGGGGGGGGAGCAGTTC.

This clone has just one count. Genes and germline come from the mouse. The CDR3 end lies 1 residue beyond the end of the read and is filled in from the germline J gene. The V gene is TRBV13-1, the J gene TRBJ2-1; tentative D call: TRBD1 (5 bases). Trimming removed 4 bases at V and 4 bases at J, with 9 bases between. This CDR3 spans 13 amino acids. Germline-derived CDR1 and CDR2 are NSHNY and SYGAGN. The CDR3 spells CASSLDNYAEQFF. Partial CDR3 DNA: TGTGCCAGCAGTCTGGACAATTATGCTGAGCAGTTC.

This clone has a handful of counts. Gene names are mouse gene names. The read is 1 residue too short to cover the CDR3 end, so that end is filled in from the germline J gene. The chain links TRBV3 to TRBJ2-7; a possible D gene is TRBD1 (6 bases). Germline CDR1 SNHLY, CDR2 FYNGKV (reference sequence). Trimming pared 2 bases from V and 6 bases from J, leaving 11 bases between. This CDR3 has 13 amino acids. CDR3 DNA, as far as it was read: TGTGCCAGCAGCTTAAGGACAGAGGGTGAACAGTAC. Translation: CASSLRTEGEQY. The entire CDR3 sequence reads CASSLRTEGEQYF.

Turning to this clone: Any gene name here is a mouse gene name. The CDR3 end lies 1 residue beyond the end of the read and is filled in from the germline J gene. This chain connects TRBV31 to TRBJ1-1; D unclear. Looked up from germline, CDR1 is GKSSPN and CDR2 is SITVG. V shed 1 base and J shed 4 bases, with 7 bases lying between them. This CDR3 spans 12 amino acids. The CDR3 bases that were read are TGTGCCTGGAGTCGACACGTCACAGAAGTCTTC. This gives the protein CAWSRHVTEVF. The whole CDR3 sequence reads CAWSRHVTEVFF.

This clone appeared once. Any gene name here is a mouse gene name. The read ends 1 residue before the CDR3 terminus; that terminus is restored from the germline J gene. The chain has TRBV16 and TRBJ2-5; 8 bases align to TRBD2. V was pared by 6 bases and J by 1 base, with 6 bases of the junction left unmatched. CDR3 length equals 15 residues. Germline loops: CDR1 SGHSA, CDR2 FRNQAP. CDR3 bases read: TGTGCAAGCAGGGGAGACTGGGGTGACCAAGACACCCAGTAC. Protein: CASRGDWGDQDTQY. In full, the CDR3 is CASRGDWGDQDTQYF. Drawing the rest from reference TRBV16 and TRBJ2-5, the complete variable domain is NAGVIQTPRHKVTGKGQEATLWCEPISGHSAVFWYRQTIVQGLEFLTYFRNQAPIDDSGMPKERFSAQMPNQSHSTLKIQSTQPQDSAVYLCASRGDWGDQDTQYFGPGTRLLVL.

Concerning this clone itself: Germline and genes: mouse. The CDR3 is CASSRLGGGQDTQYF. The covered CDR3 bases are TGTGCCAGCAGCCGACTGGGGGGGGGCCAAGACACCCAGTAC. This chain links TRBV19 with TRBJ2-5; TRBD2 agrees at 11 bases. The read falls 1 residue short of the CDR3 end, and the missing part is taken from the germline J gene. This CDR3 comprises 15 residues. The ends lost 5 bases at V and 2 bases at J; junction bases unmatched: 4. The germline V gene encodes CDR1 FNHDT and CDR2 SITEND (reference sequence).

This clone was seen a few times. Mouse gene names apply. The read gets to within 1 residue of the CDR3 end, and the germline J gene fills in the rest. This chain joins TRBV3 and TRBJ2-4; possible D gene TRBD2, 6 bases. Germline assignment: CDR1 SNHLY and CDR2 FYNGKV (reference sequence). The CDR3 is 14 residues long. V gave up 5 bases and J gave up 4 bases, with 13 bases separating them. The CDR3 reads CASSTLGGENTLYF. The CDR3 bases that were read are TGTGCCAGCAGCACCCTTGGGGGTGAAAACACCTTGTAC.

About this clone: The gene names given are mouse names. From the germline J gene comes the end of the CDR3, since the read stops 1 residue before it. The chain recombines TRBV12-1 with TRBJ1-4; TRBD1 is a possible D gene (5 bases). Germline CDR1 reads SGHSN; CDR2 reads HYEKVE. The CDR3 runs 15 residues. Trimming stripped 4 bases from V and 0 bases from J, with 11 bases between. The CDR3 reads CASSPRDFSNERLFF. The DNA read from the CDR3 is TGTGCCAGCTCCCCCAGGGACTTTTCCAACGAAAGATTATTT.

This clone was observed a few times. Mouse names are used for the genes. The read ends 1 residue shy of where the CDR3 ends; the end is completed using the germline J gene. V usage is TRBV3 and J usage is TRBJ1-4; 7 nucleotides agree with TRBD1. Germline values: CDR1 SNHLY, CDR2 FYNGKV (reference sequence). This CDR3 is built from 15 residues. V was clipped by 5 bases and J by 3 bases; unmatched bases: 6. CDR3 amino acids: CASSPQGDTNERLFF. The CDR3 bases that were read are TGTGCCAGCAGCCCTCAGGGGGACACCAACGAAAGATTATTT. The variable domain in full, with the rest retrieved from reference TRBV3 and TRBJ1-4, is GPKVLQIPSHQIIDMGQMVTLNCDPVSNHLYFYWYKQILGQQMEFLVNFYNGKVMEKSKLFKDQFSVERPDGSYFTLKIQPTALEDSAVYFCASSPQGDTNERLFFGHGTKLSVL.

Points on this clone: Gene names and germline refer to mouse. The CDR3 loop reads CASGDHRGQDTQYF. The CDR3 DNA, read in part, is TGTGCCAGCGGTGATCACAGGGGGCAAGACACCCAGTAC. V and J are TRBV13-2 and TRBJ2-5, with TRBD1 matching 8 bases. With the read ending 1 residue before the CDR3 end, the germline J gene is used to fill in that end. The V and J ends lost 1 base and 3 bases, in that order; junction bases with no gene match: 1. This CDR3 has 14 residues. The V gene's germline CDR1 is NNHNN and CDR2 SYGAGS (reference sequence).

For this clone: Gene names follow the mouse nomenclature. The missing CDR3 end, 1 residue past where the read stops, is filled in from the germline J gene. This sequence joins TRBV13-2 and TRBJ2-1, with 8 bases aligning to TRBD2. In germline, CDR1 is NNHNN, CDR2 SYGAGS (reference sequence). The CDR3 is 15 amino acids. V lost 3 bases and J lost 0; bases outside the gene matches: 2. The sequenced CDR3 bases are TGTGCCAGCGGTGGGGACTGGTCTAACTATGCTGAGCAGTTC. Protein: CASGGDWSNYAEQF. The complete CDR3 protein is CASGGDWSNYAEQFF.

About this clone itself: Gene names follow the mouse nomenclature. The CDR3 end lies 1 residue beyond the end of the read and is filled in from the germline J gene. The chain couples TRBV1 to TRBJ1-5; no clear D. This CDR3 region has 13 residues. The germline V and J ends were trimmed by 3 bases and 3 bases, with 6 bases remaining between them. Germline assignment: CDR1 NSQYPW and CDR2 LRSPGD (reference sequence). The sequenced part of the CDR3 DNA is TGCACCTGCAGTGCGAACATCAACCAGGCTCCGCTT. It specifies CTCSANINQAPL. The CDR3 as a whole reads CTCSANINQAPLF.

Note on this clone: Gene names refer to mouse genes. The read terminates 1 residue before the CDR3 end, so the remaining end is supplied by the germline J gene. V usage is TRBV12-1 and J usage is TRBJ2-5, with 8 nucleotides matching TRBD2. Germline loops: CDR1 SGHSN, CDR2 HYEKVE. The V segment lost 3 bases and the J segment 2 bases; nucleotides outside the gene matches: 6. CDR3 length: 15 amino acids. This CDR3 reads CASSYQLGAQDTQYF. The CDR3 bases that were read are TGTGCCAGCTCTTATCAACTGGGGGCCCAAGACACCCAGTAC.

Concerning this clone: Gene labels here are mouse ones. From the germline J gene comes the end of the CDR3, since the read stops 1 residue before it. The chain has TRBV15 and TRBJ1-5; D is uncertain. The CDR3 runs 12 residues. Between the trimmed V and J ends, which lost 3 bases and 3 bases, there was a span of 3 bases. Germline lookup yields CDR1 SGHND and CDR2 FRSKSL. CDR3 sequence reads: CASSFGNQAPLF. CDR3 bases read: TGTGCCAGCAGTTTCGGCAACCAGGCTCCGCTT.

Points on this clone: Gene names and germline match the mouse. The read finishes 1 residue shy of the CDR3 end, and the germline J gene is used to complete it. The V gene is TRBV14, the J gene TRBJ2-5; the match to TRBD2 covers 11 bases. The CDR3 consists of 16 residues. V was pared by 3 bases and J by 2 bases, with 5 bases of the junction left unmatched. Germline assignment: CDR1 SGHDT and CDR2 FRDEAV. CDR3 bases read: TGTGCCAGCAGTTCCGGGACTGGGGGCCCCCAAGACACCCAGTAC. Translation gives CASSSGTGGPQDTQY. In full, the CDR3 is CASSSGTGGPQDTQYF.

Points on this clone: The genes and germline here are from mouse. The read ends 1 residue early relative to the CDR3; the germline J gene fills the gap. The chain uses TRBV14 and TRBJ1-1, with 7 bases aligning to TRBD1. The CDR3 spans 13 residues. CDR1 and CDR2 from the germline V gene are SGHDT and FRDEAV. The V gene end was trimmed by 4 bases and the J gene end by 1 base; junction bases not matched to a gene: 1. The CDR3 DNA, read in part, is TGTGCCAGCAGTCACAGGGGAAACACAGAAGTCTTC. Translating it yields CASSHRGNTEVF. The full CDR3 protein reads CASSHRGNTEVFF.

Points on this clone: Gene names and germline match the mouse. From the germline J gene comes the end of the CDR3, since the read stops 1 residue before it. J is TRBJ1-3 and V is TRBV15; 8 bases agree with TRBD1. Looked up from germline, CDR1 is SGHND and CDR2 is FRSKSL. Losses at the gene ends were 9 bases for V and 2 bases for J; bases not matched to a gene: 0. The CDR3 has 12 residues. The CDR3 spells CARQGAGNTLYF. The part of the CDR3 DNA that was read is TGTGCCAGACAGGGGGCTGGAAATACGCTCTAT.

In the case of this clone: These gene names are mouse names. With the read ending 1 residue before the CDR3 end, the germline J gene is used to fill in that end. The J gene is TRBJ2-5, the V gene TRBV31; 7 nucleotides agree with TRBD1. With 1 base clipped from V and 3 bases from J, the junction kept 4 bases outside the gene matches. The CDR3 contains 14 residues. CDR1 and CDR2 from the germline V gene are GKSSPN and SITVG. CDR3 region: CAWSPWDRQDTQYF. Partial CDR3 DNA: TGTGCCTGGAGTCCCTGGGACAGACAAGACACCCAGTAC.

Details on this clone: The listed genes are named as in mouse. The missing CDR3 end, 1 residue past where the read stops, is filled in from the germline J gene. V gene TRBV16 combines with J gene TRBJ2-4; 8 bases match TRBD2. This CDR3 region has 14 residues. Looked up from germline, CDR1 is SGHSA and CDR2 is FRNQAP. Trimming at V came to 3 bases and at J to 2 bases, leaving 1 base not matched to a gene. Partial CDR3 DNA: TGTGCAAGCAGCTTGGGGGGGGCTCAAAACACCTTGTAC. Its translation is CASSLGGAQNTLY. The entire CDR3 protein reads CASSLGGAQNTLYF.